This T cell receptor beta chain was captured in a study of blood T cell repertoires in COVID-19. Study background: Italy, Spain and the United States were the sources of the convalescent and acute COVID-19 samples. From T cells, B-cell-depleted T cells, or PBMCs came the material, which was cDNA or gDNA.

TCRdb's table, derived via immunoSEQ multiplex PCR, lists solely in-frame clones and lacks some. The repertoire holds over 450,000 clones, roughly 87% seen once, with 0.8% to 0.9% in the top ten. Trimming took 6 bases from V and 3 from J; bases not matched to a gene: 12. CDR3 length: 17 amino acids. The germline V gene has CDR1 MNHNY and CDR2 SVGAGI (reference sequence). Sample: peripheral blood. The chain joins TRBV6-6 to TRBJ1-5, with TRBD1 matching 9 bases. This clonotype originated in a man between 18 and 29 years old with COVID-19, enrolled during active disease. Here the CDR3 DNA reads TGTGCCAGCAGCCGACTTCGGGACAGGGAGACCAATCAGCCCCAGCATTTT. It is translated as CASSRLRDRETNQPQHF.